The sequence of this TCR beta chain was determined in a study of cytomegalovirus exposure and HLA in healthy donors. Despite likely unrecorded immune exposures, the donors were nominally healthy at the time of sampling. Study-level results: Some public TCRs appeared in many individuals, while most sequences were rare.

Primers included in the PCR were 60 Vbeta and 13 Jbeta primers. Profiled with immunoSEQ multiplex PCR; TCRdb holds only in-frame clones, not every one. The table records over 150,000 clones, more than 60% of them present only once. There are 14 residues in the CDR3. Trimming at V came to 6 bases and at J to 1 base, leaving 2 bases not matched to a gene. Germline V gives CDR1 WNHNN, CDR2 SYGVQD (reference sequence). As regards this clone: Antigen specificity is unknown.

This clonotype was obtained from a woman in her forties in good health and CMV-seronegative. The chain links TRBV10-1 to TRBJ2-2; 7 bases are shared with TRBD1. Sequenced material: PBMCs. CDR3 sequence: CASSRQGNTGELFF. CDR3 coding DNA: TGCGCCAGCAGCAGACAGGGGAACACCGGGGAGCTGTTTTTT.